The source of this T cell receptor beta chain is a study of T-cell memory formation after mild COVID-19. General study points: For contracting clones, CD4+ ones sat mainly in CM and EM, CD8+ in EMRA.

Libraries for TCRalpha and TCRbeta carried sample barcodes and unique molecular identifiers via 5'RACE. Via MiXCR, TCRdb re-called the 5' RACE reads, giving one row per CDR3 protein. The repertoire includes 550,000 to 650,000 distinct CDR3 sequences, 15% to 20% of them detected once, and roughly 7.8% sits in the top ten. As for this clonotype: The antigen remains undetermined.

The receptor was isolated from an adult woman who had mild COVID-19 (a few samples of this study predate the infection). Cell type and time point are not known. Sequencing was done on a sample of PBMCs or a T cell subset sorted from them (not recorded which).

The CDR3 here is CASSTRGEGTQYF. The CDR3 DNA sequence: TGCGCCAGCTCGACGAGAGGGGAAGGGACCCAGTACTTC. The chain couples TRBV23-1 to TRBJ2-5, with D perhaps assigned TRBD1 or TRBD2 (5 bases each). TRBV23-1 belongs to the ORF category, with a function that is uncertain. The ends were cut back, 8 bases at V and 7 bases at J, with 17 bases in the middle. CDR3 length: 13 amino acids.